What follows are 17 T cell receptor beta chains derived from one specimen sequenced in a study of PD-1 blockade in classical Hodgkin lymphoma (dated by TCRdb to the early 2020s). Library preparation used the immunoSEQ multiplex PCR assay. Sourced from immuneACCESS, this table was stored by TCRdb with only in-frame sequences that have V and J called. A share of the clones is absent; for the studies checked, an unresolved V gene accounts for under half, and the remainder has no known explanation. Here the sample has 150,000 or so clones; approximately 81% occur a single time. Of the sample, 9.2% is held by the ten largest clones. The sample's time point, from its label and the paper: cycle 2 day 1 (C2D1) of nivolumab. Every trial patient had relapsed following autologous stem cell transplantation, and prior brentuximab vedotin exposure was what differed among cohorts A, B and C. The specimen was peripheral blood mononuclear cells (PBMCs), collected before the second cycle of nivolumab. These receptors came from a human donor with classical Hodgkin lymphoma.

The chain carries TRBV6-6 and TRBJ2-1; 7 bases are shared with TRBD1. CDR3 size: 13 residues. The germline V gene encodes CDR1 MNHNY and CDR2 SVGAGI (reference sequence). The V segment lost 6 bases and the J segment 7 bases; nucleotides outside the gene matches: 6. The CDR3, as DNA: TGTGCCAGCAGCCTAAGACAGGGAAATGAGCAGTTCTTC. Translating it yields CASSLRQGNEQFF.

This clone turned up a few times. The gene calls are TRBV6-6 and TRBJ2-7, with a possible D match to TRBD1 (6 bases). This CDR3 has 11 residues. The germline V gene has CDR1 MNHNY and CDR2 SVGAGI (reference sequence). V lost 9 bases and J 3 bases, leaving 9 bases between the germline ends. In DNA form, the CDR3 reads TGTGCCAGTCTACAGGGCTACGAGCAGTACTTC. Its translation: CASLQGYEQYF.

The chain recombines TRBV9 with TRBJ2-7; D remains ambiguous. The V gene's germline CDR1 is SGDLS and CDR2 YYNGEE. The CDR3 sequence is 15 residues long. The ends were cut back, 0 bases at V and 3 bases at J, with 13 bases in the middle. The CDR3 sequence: CASSVVCPPYYEQYF. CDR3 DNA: TGTGCCAGCAGCGTAGTTTGTCCGCCATACTACGAGCAGTACTTC.

Here the CDR3 reads CSVTGGTYNEQFF. CDR3 DNA: TGCAGCGTCACAGGGGGCACCTACAATGAGCAGTTCTTC. The chain recombines TRBV29-1 with TRBJ2-1; 9 nucleotides align to TRBD1. The CDR3 is 13 residues long. V shed 6 bases, J shed 2 bases, and the junction held 2 bases outside the gene matches. Per the germline V gene, CDR1 is SQVTM and CDR2 is ANQGSEA.

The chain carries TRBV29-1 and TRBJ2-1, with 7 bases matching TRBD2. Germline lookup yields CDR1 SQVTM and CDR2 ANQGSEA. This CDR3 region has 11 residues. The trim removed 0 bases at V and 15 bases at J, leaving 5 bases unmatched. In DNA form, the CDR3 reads TGCAGCGTTGAAGATCCAAGCGGGACGTTCTTC. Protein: CSVEDPSGTFF.

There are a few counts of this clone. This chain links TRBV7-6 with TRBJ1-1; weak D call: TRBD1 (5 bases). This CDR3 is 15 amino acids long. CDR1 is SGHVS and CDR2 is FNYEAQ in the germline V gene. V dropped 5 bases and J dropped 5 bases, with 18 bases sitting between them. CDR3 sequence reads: CASSGGYRGGTEAFF. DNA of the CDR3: TGTGCCAGCAGCGGGGGGTACAGAGGAGGGACTGAAGCTTTCTTT. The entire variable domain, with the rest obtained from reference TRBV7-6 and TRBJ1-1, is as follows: GAGVSQSPRYKVTKRGQDVALRCDPISGHVSLYWYRQALGQGPEFLTYFNYEAQQDKSGLPNDRFSAERPEGSISTLTIQRTEQRDSAMYRCASSGGYRGGTEAFFGQGTRLTVV.

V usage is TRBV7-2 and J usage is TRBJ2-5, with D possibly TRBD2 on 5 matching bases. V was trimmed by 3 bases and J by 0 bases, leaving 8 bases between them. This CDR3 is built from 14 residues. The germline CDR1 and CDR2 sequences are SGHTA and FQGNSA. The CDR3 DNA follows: TGTGCCAGCAGCTTCTACGGGAACCAAGAGACCCAGTACTTC. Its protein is CASSFYGNQETQYF.

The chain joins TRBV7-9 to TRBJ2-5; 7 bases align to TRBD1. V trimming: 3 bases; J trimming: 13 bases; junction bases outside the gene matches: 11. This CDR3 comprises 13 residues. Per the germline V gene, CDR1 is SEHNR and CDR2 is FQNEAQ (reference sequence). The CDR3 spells CASSFEGGVVWYF. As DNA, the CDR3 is TGTGCCAGCAGCTTCGAAGGGGGCGTTGTTTGGTACTTC.

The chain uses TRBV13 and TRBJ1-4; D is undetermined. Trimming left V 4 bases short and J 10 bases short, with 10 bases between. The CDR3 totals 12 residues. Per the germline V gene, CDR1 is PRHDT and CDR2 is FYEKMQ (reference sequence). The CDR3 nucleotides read TGTGCCAGCAGCTCCGGACTGGGAAAACTGTTTTTT. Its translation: CASSSGLGKLFF.

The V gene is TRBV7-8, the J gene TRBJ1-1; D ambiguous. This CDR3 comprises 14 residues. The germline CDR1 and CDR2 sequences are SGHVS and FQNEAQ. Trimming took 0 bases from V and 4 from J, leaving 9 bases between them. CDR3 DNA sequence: TGTGCCAGCAGCTTAGCGCGGCGATTCACTGAAGCTTTCTTT. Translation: CASSLARRFTEAFF.

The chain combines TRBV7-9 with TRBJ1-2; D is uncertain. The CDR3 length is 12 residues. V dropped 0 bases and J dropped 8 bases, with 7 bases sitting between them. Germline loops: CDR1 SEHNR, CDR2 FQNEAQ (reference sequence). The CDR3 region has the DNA TGTGCCAGCAGCTTAGCGAGTATAGGCTACACCTTC. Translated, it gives CASSLASIGYTF. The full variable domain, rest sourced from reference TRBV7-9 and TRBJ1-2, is DTGVSQNPRHKITKRGQNVTFRCDPISEHNRLYWYRQTLGQGPEFLTYFQNEAQLEKSRLLSDRFSAERPKGSFSTLEIQRTEQGDSAMYLCASSLASIGYTFGSGTRLTVV.

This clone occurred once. CDR3 sequence reads: CASSFSGSTYEQYF. In nucleotides, the CDR3 is TGTGCCAGCAGCTTCTCGGGGTCTACTTACGAGCAGTACTTC. The rearrangement links TRBV7-8 to TRBJ2-7; D is possibly TRBD2 (5 bases). The ends were cut back, 3 bases at V and 4 bases at J, with 13 bases in the middle. The CDR3 runs 14 residues. Germline CDR1 is SGHVS and CDR2 is FQNEAQ.

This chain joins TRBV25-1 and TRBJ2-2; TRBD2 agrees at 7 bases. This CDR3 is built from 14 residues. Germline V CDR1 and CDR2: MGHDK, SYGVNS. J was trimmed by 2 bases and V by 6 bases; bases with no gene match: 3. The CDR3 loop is CASSSGLNTGELFF. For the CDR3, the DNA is TGTGCCAGCAGCTCGGGACTAAACACCGGGGAGCTGTTTTTT.

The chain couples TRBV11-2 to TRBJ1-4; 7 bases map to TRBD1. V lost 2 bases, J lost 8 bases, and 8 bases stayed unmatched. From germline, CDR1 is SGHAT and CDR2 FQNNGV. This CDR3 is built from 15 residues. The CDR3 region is CASSLSGTVEEKLFF. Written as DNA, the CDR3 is TGTGCCAGCAGCTTATCCGGGACAGTAGAAGAAAAACTGTTTTTT.

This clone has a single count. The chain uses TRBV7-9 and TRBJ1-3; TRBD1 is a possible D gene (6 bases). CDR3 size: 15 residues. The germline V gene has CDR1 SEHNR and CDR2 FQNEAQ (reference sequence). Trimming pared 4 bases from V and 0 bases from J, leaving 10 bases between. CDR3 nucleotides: TGTGCCAGCAGCTCACAGGGTCGCTCTGGAAACACCATATATTTT. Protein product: CASSSQGRSGNTIYF.

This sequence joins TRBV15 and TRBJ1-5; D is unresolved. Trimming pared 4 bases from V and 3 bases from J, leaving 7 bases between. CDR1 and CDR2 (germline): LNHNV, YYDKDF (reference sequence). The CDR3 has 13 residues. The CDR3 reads CATSTTNNQPQHF. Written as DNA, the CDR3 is TGTGCCACCAGCACAACAAACAATCAGCCCCAGCATTTT.

The CDR3 here is CASSSKAGLAEAFF. Here the CDR3 DNA reads TGTGCCAGCAGCTCTAAGGCGGGGCTGGCTGAAGCTTTCTTT. This chain uses TRBV7-9 with TRBJ1-1, with D perhaps TRBD1 (5 bases). Germline V gives CDR1 SEHNR, CDR2 FQNEAQ (reference sequence). Trimming took 4 bases from V and 6 from J, leaving 15 bases between them. The CDR3 consists of 14 residues.